One sample yielded the 3 T cell receptor beta chains listed below, sequenced in a study of CD8+ T cells in alopecia areata. Indicated treatment: oral pan-JAK inhibitor, 5-10 mg twice daily. Reverse transcribed after extraction, RNA yielded cDNA as the sequencing template. Assay: immunoSEQ multiplex PCR; the TCRdb copy retains only in-frame clones and omits some. The repertoire holds around 110,000 clones, with less than 75% as singletons. The sequencing here drew on CD8+ T cells sorted from blood, taken at week 24, from a patient treated with tofacitinib. These receptor sequences come from a human donor with alopecia areata.

Points on this clone: One junction end does not reproduce the germline sequence, and a read error may be involved. The chain employs TRBV7-7 and TRBJ2-2; D is perhaps TRBD2 (6 bases). This CDR3 region has 16 residues. The germline gives CDR1 SSHAT, CDR2 FNYEAQ (reference sequence). CDR3 in amino acids: CASSLAVAGYTGELFF. In nucleotides, the CDR3 is TGTGCTAGCAGCTTAGCGGTCGCGGGGTACACCGGGGAGCTGTTTTTT.

This chain joins TRBV7-9 and TRBJ2-7; the D is unclear. The CDR3 has 13 amino acids. The germline V gene has CDR1 SEHNR and CDR2 FQNEAQ (reference sequence). The V end lost 2 bases, the J end lost 3 bases, and 8 bases lay between the germline ends. CDR3 region: CASSLWQNYEQYF. CDR3 coding DNA: TGTGCCAGCAGCTTATGGCAGAACTACGAGCAGTACTTC.

The rearrangement uses TRBV23-1 and TRBJ1-3; D not certain. TRBV23-1 is identified as an open reading frame with a role that is uncertain. The CDR3 runs 13 residues. The V and J ends lost 8 bases and 4 bases respectively, with 12 bases between them. For the CDR3, the DNA is TGCGCCAGCTCGGAGGTGGAAGGAAACACCATATATTTT. Its translation: CASSEVEGNTIYF.